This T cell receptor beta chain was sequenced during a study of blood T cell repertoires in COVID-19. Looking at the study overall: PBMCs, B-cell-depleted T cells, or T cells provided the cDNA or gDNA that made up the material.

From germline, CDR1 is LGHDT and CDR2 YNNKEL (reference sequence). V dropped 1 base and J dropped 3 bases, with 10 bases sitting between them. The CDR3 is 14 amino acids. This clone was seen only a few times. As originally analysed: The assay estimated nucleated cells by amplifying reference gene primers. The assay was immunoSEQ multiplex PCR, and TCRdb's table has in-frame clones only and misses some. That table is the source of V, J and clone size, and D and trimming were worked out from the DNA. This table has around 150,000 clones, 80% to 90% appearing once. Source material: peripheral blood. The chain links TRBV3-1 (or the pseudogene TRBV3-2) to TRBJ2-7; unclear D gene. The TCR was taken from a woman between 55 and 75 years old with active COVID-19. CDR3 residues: CASSQGSSLYEQYF. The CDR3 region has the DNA TGTGCCAGCAGCCAAGGCAGTTCCCTCTACGAGCAGTACTTC.